This T cell receptor beta chain was sequenced in a study of graft-versus-host responses after intestinal transplantation. The wider study: Grafts were multivisceral, liver-intestinal, or isolated intestinal. Each patient got anti-thymocyte globulin induction, then tacrolimus and steroids for roughly 3 years.

For this clone: Its specificity is not known.

Points from the study as a whole: GvH clones were found in recipient marrow; some appeared first in ileum or blood. Individuals who had graft-donor T cell macrochimerism had allografts that showed high graft-versus-host to host-versus-graft clonal ratios.

Sequencing used immunoSEQ multiplex PCR; TCRdb keeps in-frame clones, though not all of them. The sample has some 90,000 clones, under 95% seen once. The CDR3 totals 13 residues. Trimming shortened V by 5 bases and J by 3 bases, and 9 bases separated the two germline ends. CDR1 is MNHEY, CDR2 SMNVEV, per germline (reference sequence). The rearrangement joins TRBV27 to TRBJ2-3; D could derive from TRBD1 or TRBD2 (5 bases each). The clonotype originates from a human donor who received an intestinal transplant. The sequencing here drew on unstimulated CD8+ T cells sorted from spleen or lymph node cells, taken before intestinal transplant. DNA for the CDR3: TGTGCCAGCAGTCCTGGGGGTACAGATACGCAGTATTTT. The encoded protein is CASSPGGTDTQYF.